This TCR beta chain originates from a study of T cell responses to AZD1222 COVID-19 vaccine. General observations from the study: It was only after the peak T cell response that any repertoires were sampled. Donors skewed white British and female; clonal diversity was possibly underestimated. Regions left unmutated in variants are reportedly the target of nearly half of spike-specific TCRs. The study found Spike-specific TCR breadth and depth rose after two AZD1222 doses.

Sequencing was performed with immunoSEQ multiplex PCR; in TCRdb, only in-frame clones are kept and a portion is missing. The data contain some 150,000 clones, approximately 88% of them singletons. The CDR3 spans 14 residues. J lost 4 bases, V lost 3 bases, and 1 base had no gene match. Germline lookup yields CDR1 SGHDN and CDR2 FVKESK. In regard to this clone: As yet, its antigen is unknown.

This TCR came from an adult who received the AZD1222 COVID-19 vaccine. The J gene is TRBJ1-2, the V gene TRBV14; TRBD1 matches 11 bases. This specimen consisted of peripheral blood, obtained 28 days after the second AZD1222 dose. This chain's CDR3 is CASSQGTGGYGYTF. The CDR3 DNA follows: TGTGCCAGCAGCCAGGGGACAGGGGGCTATGGCTACACCTTC.